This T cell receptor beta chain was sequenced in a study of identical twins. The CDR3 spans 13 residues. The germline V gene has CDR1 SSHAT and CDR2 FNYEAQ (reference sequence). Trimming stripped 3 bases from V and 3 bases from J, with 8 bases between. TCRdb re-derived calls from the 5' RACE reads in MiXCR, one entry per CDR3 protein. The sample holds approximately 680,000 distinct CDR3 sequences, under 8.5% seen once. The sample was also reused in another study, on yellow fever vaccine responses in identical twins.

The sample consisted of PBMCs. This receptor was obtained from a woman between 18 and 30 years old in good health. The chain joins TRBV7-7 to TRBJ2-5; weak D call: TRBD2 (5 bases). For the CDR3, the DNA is TGTGCCAGCAGCTTTGGACTGAAAGAGACCCAGTACTTC. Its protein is CASSFGLKETQYF. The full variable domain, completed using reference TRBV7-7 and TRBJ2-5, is GAGVSQSPRYKVTKRGQDVTLRCDPISSHATLYWYQQALGQGPEFLTYFNYEAQPDKSGLPSDRFSAERPEGSISTLTIQRTEQRDSAMYRCASSFGLKETQYFGPGTRLLVL.